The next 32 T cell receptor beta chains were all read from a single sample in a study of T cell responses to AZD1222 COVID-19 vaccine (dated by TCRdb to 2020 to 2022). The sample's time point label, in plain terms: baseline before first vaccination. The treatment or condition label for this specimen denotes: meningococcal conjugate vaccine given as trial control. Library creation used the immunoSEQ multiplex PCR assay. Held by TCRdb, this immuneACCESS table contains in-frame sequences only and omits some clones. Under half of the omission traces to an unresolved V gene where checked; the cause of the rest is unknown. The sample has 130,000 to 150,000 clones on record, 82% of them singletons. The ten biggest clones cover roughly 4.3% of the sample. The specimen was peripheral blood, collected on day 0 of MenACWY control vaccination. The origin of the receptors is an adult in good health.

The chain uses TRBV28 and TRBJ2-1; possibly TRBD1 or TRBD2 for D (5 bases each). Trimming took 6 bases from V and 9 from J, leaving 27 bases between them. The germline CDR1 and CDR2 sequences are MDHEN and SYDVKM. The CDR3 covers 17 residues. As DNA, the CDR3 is TGTGCCAGCAGCCCCTCGGCAGGGAGCGACACCTACGGTGAGCAGTTCTTC. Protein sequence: CASSPSAGSDTYGEQFF.

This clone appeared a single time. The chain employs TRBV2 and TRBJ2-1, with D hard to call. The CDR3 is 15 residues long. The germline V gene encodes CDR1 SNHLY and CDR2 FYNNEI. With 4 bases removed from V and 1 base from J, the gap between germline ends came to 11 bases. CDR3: CASSVLSTSYNEQFF. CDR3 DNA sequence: TGTGCCAGCAGTGTATTGTCGACTTCCTACAATGAGCAGTTCTTC.

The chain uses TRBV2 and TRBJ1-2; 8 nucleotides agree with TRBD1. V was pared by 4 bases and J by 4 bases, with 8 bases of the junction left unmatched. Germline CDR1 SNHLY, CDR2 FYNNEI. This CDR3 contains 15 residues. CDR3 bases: TGTGCCAGCAGTGGGGGGCAGGGGGCTCCCTATGGCTACACCTTC. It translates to CASSGGQGAPYGYTF.

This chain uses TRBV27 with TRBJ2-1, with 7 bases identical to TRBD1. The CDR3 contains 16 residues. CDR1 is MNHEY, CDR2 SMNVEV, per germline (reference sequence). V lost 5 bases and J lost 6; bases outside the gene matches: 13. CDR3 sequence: CASSPSRQGGFNEQFF. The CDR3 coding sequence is TGTGCCAGCAGTCCCTCCCGACAGGGTGGGTTCAATGAGCAGTTCTTC.

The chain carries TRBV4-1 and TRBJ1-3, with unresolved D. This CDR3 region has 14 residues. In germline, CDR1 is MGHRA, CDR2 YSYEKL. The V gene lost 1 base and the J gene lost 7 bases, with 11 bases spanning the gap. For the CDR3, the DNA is TGCGCCAGCAGCCAAGGAGTGGGTGGGAACACCATATATTTT. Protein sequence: CASSQGVGGNTIYF.

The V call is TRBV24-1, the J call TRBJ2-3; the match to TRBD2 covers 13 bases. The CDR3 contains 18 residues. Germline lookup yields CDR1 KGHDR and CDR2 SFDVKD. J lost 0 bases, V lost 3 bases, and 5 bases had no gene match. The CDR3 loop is CATSDRLAGGSSTDTQYF. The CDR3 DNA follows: TGTGCCACCAGTGATAGACTAGCGGGGGGCTCTAGCACAGATACGCAGTATTTT.

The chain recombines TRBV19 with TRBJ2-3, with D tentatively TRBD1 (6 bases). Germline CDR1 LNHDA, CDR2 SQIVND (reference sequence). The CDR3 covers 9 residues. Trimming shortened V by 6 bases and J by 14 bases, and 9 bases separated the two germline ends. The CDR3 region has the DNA TGTGCCAGTAGGGGGGCGGGGTATTTT. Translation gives CASRGAGYF.

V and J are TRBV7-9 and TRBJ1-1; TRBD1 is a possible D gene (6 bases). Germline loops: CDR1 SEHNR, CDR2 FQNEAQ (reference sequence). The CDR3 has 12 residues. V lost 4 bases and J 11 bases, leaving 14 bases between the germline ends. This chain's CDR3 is CASSSVRGEAFF. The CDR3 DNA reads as TGTGCCAGCAGCTCGGTCAGGGGAGAGGCTTTCTTT. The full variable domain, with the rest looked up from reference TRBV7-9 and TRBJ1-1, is DTGVSQNPRHKITKRGQNVTFRCDPISEHNRLYWYRQTLGQGPEFLTYFQNEAQLEKSRLLSDRFSAERPKGSFSTLEIQRTEQGDSAMYLCASSSVRGEAFFGQGTRLTVV.

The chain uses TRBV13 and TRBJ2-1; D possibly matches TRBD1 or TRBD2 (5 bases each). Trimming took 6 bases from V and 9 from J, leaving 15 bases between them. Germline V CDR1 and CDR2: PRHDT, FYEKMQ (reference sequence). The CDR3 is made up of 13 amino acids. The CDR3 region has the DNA TGTGCCAGCAGGAGGGGATTTGGCACTGAGCAGTTCTTC. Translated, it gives CASRRGFGTEQFF.

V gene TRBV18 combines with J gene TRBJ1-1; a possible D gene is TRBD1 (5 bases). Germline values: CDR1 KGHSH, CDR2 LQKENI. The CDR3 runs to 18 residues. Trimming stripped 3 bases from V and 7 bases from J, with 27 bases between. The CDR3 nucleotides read TGTGCCAGCTCACCGGGAGACAGCACAGTCCGATCCAGCCATGAAGCTTTCTTT. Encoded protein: CASSPGDSTVRSSHEAFF.

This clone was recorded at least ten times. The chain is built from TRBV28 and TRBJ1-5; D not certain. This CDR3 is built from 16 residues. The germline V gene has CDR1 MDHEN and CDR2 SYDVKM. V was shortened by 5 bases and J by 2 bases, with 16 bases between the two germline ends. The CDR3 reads CASSPIRSRGNQPQHF. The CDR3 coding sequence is TGTGCCAGCAGTCCTATCAGGTCGCGGGGCAATCAGCCCCAGCATTTT. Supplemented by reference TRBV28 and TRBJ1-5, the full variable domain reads DVKVTQSSRYLVKRTGEKVFLECVQDMDHENMFWYRQDPGLGLRLIYFSYDVKMKEKGDIPEGYSVSREKKERFSLILESASTNQTSMYLCASSPIRSRGNQPQHFGDGTRLSIL.

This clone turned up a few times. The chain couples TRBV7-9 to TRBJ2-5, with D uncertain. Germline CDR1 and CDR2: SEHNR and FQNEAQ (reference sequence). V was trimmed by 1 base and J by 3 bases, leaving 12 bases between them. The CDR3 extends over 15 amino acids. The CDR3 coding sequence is TGTGCCAGCAGCTTAGGCCTGTCTCAGAAAGAGACCCAGTACTTC. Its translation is CASSLGLSQKETQYF.

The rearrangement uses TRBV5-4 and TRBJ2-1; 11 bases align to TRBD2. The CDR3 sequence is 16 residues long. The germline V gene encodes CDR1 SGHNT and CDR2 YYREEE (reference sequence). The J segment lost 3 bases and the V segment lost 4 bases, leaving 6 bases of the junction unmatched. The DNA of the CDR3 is TGTGCCAGCAGCCATGTACTAGCGGGGGACTACAATGAGCAGTTCTTC. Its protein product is CASSHVLAGDYNEQFF.

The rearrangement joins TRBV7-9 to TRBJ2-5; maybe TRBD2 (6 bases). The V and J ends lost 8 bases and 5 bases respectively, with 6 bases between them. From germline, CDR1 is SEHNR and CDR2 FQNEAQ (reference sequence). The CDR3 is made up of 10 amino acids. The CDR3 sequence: CASGGETQYF. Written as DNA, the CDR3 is TGTGCCAGCGGGGGGGAGACCCAGTACTTC.

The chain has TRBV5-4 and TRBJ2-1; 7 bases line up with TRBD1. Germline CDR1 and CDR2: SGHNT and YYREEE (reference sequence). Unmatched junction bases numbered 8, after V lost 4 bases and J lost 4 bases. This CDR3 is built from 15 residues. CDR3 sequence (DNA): TGTGCCAGCAGCCGACGACAGGGCCAGTACAATGAGCAGTTCTTC. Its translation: CASSRRQGQYNEQFF. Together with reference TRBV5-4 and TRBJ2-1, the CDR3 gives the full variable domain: ETGVTQSPTHLIKTRGQQVTLRCSSQSGHNTVSWYQQALGQGPQFIFQYYREEENGRGNFPPRFSGLQFPNYSSELNVNALELDDSALYLCASSRRQGQYNEQFFGPGTRLTVL.

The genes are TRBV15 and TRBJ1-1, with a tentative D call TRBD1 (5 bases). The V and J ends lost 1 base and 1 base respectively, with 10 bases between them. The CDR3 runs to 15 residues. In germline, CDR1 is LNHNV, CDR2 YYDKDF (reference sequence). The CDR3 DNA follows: TGTGCCACCAGCAGAGTGAGGGGCCAGAACACTGAAGCTTTCTTT. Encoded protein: CATSRVRGQNTEAFF.

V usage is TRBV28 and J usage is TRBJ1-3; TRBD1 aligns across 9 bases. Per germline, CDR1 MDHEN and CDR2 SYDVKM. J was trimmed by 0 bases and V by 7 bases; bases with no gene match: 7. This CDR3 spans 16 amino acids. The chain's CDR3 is CASKTGGQSSGNTIYF. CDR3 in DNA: TGTGCCAGCAAAACAGGGGGCCAGAGCTCTGGAAACACCATATATTTT.

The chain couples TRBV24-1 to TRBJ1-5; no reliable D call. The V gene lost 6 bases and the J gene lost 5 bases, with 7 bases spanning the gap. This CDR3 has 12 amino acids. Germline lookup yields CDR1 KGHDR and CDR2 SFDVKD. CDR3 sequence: CATSKGDQPQHF. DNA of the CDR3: TGTGCCACCAGTAAGGGCGATCAGCCCCAGCATTTT.

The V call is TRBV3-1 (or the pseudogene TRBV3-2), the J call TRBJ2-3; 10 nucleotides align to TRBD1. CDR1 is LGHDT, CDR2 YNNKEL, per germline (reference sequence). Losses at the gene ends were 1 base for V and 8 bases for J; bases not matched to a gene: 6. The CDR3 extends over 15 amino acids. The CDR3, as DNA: TGTGCCAGCAGCCAAGGTGGACAGGGGGTGGGTACGCAGTATTTT. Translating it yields CASSQGGQGVGTQYF.

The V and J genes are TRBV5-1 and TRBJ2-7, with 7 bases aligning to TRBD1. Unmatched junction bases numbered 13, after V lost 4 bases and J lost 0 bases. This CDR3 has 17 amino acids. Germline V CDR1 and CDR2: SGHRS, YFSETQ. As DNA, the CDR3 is TGCGCCAGCAGCCATACACAGGGGACCGTCAGCTCCTACGAGCAGTACTTC. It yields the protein CASSHTQGTVSSYEQYF.

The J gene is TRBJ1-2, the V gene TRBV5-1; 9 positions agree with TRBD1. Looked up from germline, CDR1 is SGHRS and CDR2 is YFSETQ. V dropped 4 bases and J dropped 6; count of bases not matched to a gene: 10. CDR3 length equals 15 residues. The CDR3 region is CASSARDREGDGYTF. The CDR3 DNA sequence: TGCGCCAGCAGCGCCCGGGACAGGGAAGGCGATGGCTACACCTTC.

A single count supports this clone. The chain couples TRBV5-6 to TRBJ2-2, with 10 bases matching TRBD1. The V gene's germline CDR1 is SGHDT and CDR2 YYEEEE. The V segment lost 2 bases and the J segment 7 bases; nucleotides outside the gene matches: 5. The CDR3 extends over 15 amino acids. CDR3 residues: CASSLGTGVSGELFF. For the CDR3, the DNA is TGTGCCAGCAGCTTAGGGACAGGGGTCAGCGGGGAGCTGTTTTTT.

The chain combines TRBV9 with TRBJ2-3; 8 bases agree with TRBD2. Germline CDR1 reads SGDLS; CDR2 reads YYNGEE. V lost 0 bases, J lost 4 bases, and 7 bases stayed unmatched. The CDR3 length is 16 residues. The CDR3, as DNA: TGTGCCAGCAGCGTAGTTTCGGGTAGCGGGGCAGATACGCAGTATTTT. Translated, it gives CASSVVSGSGADTQYF.

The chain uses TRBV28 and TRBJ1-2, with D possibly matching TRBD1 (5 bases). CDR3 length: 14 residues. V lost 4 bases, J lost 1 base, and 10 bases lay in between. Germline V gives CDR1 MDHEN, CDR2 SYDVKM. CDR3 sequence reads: CASSYGGDNYGYTF. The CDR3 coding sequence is TGTGCCAGCAGTTATGGAGGGGATAACTATGGCTACACCTTC.

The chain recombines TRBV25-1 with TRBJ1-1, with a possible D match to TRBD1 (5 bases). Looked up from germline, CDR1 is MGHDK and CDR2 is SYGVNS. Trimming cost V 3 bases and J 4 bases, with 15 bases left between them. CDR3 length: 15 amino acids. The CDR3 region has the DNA TGTGCCAGCAGTGACGGCCAGGGTTATACCACTGAAGCTTTCTTT. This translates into CASSDGQGYTTEAFF.

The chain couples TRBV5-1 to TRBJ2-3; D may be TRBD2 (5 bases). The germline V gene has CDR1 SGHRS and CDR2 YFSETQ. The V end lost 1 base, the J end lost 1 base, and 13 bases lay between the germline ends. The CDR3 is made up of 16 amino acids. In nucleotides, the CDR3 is TGCGCCAGCAGCTTGATCCGGGGTACGGGCACAGATACGCAGTATTTT. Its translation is CASSLIRGTGTDTQYF.

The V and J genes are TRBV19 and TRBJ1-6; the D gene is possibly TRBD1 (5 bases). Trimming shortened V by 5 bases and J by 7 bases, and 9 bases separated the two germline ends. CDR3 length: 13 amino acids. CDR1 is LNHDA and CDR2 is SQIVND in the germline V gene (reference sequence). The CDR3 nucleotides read TGTGCCAGTAGTTCGCAGGGAAATTCACCCCTCCACTTT. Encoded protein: CASSSQGNSPLHF.

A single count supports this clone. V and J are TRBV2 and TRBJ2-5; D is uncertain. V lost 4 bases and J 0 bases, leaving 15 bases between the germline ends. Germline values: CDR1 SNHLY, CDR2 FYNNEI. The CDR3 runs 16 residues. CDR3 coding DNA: TGTGCCAGCAGTGTCTTGGGGAATTCGTACCAAGAGACCCAGTACTTC. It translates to CASSVLGNSYQETQYF.

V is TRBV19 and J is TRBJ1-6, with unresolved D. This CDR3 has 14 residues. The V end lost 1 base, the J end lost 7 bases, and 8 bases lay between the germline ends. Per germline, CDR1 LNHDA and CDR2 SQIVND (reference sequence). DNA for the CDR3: TGTGCCAGTAGTATAGGGGTCGGGAATTCACCCCTCCACTTT. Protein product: CASSIGVGNSPLHF.

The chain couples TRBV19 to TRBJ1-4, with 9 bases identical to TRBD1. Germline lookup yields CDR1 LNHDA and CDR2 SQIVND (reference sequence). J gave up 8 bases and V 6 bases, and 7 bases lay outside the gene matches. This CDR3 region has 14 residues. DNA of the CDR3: TGTGCCAGTAGCCGGGGGACAGGGAGGGAAAAACTGTTTTTT. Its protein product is CASSRGTGREKLFF.

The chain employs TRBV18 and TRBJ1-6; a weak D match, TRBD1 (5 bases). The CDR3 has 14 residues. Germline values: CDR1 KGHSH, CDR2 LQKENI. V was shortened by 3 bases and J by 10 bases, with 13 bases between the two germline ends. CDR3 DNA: TGTGCCAGCTCACCCAGCATCAGGGAATCACCCCTCCACTTT. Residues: CASSPSIRESPLHF.

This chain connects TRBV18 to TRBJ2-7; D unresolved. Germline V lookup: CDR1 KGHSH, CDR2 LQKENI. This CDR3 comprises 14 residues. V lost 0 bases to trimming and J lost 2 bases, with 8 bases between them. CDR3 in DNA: TGTGCCAGCTCACCACCCGGCCCTACCTACGAGCAGTACGTC. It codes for CASSPPGPTYEQYV.